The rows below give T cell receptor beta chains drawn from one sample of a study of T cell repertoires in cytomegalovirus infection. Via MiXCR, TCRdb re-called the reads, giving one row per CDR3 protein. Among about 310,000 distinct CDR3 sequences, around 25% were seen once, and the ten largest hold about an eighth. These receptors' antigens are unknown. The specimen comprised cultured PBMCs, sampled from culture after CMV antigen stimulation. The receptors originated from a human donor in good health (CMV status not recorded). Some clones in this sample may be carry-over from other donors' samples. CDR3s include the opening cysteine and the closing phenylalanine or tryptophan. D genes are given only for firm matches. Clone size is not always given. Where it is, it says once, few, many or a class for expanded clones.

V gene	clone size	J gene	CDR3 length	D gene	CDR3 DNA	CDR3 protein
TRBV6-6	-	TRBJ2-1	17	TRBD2	TGTGCCAGCAGTTACGGACTAGCGGGAGCTGGAAGCAATGAGCAGTTCTTC	CASSYGLAGAGSNEQFF
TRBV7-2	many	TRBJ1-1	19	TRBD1	TGTGCCAGCAGCTTAGGGGATCGAGGACAGGGATATCGAACAACTGAAGCTTTCTTT	CASSLGDRGQGYRTTEAFF
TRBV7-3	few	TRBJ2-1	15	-	TGTGCCAGCAGCTTAAGAGGGGGTTCCTACAATGAGCAGTTCTTC	CASSLRGGSYNEQFF
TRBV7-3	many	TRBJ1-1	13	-	TGTGCCAGCAGCCCCCAGGAGGGTACTGAAGCTTTCTTT	CASSPQEGTEAFF
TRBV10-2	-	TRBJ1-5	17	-	TGCGCCAGCAGTGAATTTCCGCCGGGTCTGAGCAATCAGCCCCAGCATTTT	CASSEFPPGLSNQPQHF
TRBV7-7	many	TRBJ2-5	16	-	TGTGCCAGCAGCCCAAACCCGGGCAGGGTCCAAGAGACCCAGTACTTC	CASSPNPGRVQETQYF
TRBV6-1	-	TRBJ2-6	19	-	TGTGCCAGCAGTGAAAAAAACTTTAACACACGAACTGGGGCCAACGTCCTGACTTTC	CASSEKNFNTRTGANVLTF
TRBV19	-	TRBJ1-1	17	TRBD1	TGTGCCAGTAGTCAGAGAGGGGGCTCTTTGTTGGGCGATGAAGCTTTCTTT	CASSQRGGSLLGDEAFF
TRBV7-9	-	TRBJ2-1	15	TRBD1	TGTGCCAGCAGCCGTCGTGGGACAGGGGACAATGAGCAGTTCTTC	CASSRRGTGDNEQFF
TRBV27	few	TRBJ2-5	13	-	TGTGCCAGCAAACTACAGGGTCAAGAGACCCAGTACTTC	CASKLQGQETQYF
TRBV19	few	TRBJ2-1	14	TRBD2	TGTGCCAGTAGGCCTAGCGGGACGTACAATGAGCAGTTCTTC	CASRPSGTYNEQFF
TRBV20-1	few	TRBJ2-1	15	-	TGCAGTGCTGCTCAATTAACCACCTATGGGGATGAGCAGTTCTTC	CSAAQLTTYGDEQFF
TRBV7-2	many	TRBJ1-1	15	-	TGTGCCAGCAGCCTACGTACAGGGACTGACACTGAAGCTTTCTTT	CASSLRTGTDTEAFF
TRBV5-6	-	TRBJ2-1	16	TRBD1	TGTGCCAGCAGCTTAGGGGGCAGTTACTCCTACAATGAGCAGTTCTTC	CASSLGGSYSYNEQFF
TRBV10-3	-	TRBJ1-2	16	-	TGTGCCATCAGTACCCGGGACACCGACCGCCCATATGGCTACACCTTC	CAISTRDTDRPYGYTF
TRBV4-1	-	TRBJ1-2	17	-	TGCGCCAGCAGCCAAGAGGCTTACGTACTCCCTAACTATGGCTACACCTTC	CASSQEAYVLPNYGYTF
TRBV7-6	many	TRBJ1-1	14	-	TGTGCCAGCAGCTTAGAATTTGCGCGGACTGAAGCTTTCTTT	CASSLEFARTEAFF
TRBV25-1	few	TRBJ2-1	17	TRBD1	TGTGCCAGCAGTGAACGGGGACAGGGGAGCTCCTACAATGAGCAGTTCTTC	CASSERGQGSSYNEQFF
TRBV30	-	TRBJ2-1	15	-	TGTGCCTGGAGTCGTAGCGGAGCCCGTTACAATGAGCAGTTCTTC	CAWSRSGARYNEQFF
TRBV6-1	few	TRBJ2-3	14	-	TGTGCCAGCAGTGAAGCTAGCGGCGGAGGGGCGCAGTATTTT	CASSEASGGGAQYF
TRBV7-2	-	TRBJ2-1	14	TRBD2	TGTGCCAGCAGCTTAGTGGCAGCGGGAAATGAGCAGTTCTTC	CASSLVAAGNEQFF
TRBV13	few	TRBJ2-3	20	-	TGTGCCAGCAGCTCCCCCCCCGCCCCGGGGCAATACGCTTCCACAGATACGCAGTATTTT	CASSSPPAPGQYASTDTQYF
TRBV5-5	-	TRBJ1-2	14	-	TGTGCCAGCAGCTTGGTGTCAGCCGGATATGGCTACACCTTC	CASSLVSAGYGYTF
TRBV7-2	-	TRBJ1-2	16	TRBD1	TGTGCCAGCACCACAGGGGGCGCGAGCCTTGGCTATGGCTACACCTTC	CASTTGGASLGYGYTF
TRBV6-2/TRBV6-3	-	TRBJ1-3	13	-	TGTGCCAGCAGTACAGATTCTGGAAACACCATATATTTT	CASSTDSGNTIYF
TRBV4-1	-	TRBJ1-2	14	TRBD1	TGCGCCAGCGGCTCGGGACAGCGGTTAAGTGGCTACACCTTC	CASGSGQRLSGYTF
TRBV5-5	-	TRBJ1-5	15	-	TGTGCCAGCAGCTTGAAATGGGACATAAATCAGCCCCAGCATTTT	CASSLKWDINQPQHF
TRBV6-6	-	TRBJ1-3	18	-	TGTGCCAGCAGCTACCCCGGGAACCTTCGTCCGTCCGGAAACACCATATATTTT	CASSYPGNLRPSGNTIYF
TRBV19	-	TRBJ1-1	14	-	TGTGCCAGTAGTCTCCTATGGGGGGGAGCTGAAGCTTTCTTT	CASSLLWGGAEAFF
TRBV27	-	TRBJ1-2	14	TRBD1	TGTGCCAGCAGTTTATCCGACAGGGTAGATGGCTACACCTTC	CASSLSDRVDGYTF
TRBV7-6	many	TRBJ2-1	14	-	TGTGCCAGCAGCTTACGGGTAGGAGGGAATGAGCAGTTCTTC	CASSLRVGGNEQFF
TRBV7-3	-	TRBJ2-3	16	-	TGTGCCAGCAGCTTACTAGGGCCTAAGGCTACAGATACGCAGTATTTT	CASSLLGPKATDTQYF
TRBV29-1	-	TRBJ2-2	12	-	TGCAGCGTTGATTTTTCCGCCGGGGAGCTGTTTTTT	CSVDFSAGELFF
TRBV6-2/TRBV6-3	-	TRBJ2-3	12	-	TGTGCCACCCGAAAGGAGCAGATCACGCAGTATTTT	CATRKEQITQYF
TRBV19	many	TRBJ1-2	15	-	TGTGCCAGTAGTTTCCGGATATCAGTCCCCTATGGCTACACCTTC	CASSFRISVPYGYTF
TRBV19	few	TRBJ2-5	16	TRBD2	TGTGCCAGTAGTATCAGACTAGCGGGAGGAGGGGAGACCCAGTACTTC	CASSIRLAGGGETQYF
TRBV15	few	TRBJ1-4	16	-	TGTGCCACCAGCAGAGATAGCGGCGCTTTCAATGAAAAACTGTTTTTT	CATSRDSGAFNEKLFF
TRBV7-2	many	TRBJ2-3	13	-	TGTGCCAGCAGCGAGGAACGTTTAGATACGCAGTATTTT	CASSEERLDTQYF
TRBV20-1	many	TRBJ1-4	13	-	TGCAGTGCTAGGGTCCTCGAGGATGAAAAACTGTTTTTT	CSARVLEDEKLFF
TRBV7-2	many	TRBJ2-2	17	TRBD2	TGTGCCAGCAGCTCTCTGTCCGGCGGGAGAAACACCGGGGAGCTGTTTTTT	CASSSLSGGRNTGELFF
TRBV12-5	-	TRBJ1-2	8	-	TGTCCCCCCCGTGGCTACACCTTC	CPPRGYTF
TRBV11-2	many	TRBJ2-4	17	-	TGTGCCAGCAGACAATGGGGCGGGACCGGGGCCAAAAACATTCAGTACTTC	CASRQWGGTGAKNIQYF
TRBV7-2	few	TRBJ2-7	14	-	TGTGCCAGCAGCGAAGCGGGCAGCTCCTACGAGCAGTACTTC	CASSEAGSSYEQYF
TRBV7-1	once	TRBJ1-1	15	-	TGTGCCAGCAGCTGGCTCGGGGGGGTGAACACTGAAGCTTTCTTT	CASSWLGGVNTEAFF
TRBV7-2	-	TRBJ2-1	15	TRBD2	TGTGCCAGCAGCGTAGCGGGACCTATTTACAATGAGCAGTTCTTC	CASSVAGPIYNEQFF
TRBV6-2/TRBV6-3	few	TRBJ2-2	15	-	TGTGCCAGCAGAAGAGGGGCGGGGAACACCGGGGAGCTGTTTTTT	CASRRGAGNTGELFF
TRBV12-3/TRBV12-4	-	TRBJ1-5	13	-	TGTGCCAGCAGTTTTGGGCGGGATCAGCCCCAGCATTTT	CASSFGRDQPQHF
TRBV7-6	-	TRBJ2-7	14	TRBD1	TGTGCCAGCAGCCCAAGACAGGGATACAACGAGCAGTACTTC	CASSPRQGYNEQYF
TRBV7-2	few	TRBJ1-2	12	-	TGTGCCAGCAGCTTGGTGGTCGGCGGCTACACCTTC	CASSLVVGGYTF
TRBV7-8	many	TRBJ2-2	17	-	TGTGCCAGCAGCTTAGCTAGCGGGACAGCGAACACCGGGGAGCTGTTTTTT	CASSLASGTANTGELFF
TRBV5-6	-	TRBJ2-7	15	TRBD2	TGTGCCAGCGGATTCACTAGCGGGAGCTCCTACGAGCAGTACTTC	CASGFTSGSSYEQYF
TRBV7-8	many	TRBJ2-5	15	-	TGTGCCAGCAGCCCGGGTGTTAGGATCCAAGAGACCCAGTACTTC	CASSPGVRIQETQYF
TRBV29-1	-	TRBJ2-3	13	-	TGCAGCGTTGAAGAGGGGGTCACAGATACGCAGTATTTT	CSVEEGVTDTQYF